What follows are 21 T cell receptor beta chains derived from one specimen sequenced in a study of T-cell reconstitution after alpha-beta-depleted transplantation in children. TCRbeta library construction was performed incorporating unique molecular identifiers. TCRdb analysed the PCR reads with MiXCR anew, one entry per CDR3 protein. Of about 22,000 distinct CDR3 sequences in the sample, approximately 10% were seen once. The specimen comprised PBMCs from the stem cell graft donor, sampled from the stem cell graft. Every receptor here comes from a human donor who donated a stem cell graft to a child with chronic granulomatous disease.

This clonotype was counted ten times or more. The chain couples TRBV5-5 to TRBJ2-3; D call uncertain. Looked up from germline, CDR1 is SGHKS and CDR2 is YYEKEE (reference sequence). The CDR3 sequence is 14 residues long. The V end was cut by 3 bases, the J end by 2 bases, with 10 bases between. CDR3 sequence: CASSSEDYTDTQYF. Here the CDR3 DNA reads TGTGCCAGCAGCTCCGAAGATTACACAGATACGCAGTATTTT.

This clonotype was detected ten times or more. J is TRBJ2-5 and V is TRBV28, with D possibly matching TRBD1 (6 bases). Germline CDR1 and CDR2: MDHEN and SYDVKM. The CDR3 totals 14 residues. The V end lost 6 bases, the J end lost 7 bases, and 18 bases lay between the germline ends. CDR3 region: CASRGGPTKGTQYF. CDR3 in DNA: TGTGCCAGCAGAGGGGGACCCACCAAAGGGACCCAGTACTTC.

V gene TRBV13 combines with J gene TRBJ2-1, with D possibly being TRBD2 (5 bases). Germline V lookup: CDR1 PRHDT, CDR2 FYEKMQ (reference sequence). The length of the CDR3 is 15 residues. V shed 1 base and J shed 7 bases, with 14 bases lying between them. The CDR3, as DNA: TGTGCCAGCAGCTTAGACGGGATGGCCGCAAATGAGCAGTTCTTC. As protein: CASSLDGMAANEQFF.

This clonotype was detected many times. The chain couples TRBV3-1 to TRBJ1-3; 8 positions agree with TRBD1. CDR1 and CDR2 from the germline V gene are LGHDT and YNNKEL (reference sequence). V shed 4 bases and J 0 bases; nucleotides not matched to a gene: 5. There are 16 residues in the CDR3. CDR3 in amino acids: CASSLQDRVSGNTIYF. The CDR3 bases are TGTGCCAGCAGCCTACAGGACAGGGTCTCTGGAAACACCATATATTTT.

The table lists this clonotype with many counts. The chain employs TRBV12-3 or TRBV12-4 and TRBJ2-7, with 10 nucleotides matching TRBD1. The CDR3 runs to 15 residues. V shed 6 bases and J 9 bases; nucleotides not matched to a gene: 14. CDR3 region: CASSNSGTGVRAQYF. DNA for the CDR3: TGTGCCAGCAGCAACTCCGGGACAGGGGTCAGAGCGCAGTACTTC.

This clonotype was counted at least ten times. Here the CDR3 reads CASPPGQVYGYTF. The CDR3 nucleotides are TGTGCCAGCCCGCCCGGACAGGTCTATGGCTACACCTTC. The rearrangement links TRBV2 to TRBJ1-2, with 7 bases identical to TRBD1. This CDR3 spans 13 amino acids. Looked up from germline, CDR1 is SNHLY and CDR2 is FYNNEI. Trimming took 8 bases from V and 4 from J; bases not matched to a gene: 7. Using reference TRBV2 and TRBJ1-2 for the parts outside the CDR3, the full variable domain is EPEVTQTPSHQVTQMGQEVILRCVPISNHLYFYWYRQILGQKVEFLVSFYNNEISEKSEIFDDQFSVERPDGSNFTLKIRSTKLEDSAMYFCASPPGQVYGYTFGSGTRLTVV.

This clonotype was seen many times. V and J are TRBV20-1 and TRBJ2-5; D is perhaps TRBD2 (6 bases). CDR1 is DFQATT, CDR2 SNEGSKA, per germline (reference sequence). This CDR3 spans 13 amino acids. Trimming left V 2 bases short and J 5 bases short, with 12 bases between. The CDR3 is CSARLGAGETQYF. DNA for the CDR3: TGCAGTGCTAGACTTGGCGCGGGGGAGACCCAGTACTTC.

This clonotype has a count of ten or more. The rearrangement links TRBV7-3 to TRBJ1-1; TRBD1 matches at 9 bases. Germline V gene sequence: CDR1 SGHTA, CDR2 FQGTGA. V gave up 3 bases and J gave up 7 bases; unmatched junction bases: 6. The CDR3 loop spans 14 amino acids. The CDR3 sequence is CASSFTGGGNEAFF. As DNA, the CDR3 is TGTGCCAGCAGCTTCACAGGGGGCGGGAATGAAGCTTTCTTT.

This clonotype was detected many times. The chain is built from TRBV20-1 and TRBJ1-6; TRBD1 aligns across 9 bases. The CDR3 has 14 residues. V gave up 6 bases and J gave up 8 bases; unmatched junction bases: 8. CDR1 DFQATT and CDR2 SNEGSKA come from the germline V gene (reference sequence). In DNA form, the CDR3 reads TGCAGTGCCTCAGACAGGGGGGGTTATTCACCCCTCCACTTT. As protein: CSASDRGGYSPLHF.

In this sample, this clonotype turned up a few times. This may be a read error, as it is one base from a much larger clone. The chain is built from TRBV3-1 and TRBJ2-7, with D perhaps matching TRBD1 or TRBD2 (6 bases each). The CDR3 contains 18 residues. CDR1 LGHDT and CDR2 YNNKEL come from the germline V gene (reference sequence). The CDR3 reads CAISHPSPGGQVFYEQYF. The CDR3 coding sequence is TGTGCCATCAGCCACCCGTCCCCCGGGGGACAAGTATTCTACGAGCAGTACTTC.

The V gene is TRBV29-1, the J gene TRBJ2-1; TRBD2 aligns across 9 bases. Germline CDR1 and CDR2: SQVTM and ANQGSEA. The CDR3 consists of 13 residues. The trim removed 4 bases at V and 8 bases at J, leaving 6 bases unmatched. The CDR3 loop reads CSVGGGGAHEQFF. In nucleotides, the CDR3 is TGCAGCGTTGGCGGCGGGGGGGCGCATGAGCAGTTCTTC.

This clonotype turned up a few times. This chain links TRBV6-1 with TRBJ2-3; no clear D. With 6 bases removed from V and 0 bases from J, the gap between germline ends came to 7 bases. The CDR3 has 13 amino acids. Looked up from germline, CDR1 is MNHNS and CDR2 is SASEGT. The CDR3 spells CASRDASTDTQYF. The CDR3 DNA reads TGTGCCAGCAGGGACGCTAGCACAGATACGCAGTATTTT.

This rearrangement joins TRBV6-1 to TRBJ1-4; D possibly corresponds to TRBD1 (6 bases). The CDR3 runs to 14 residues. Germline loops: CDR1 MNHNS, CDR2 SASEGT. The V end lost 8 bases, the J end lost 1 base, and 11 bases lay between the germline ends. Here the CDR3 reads CASGQQGTNEKLFF. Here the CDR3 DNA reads TGTGCCAGCGGCCAACAGGGAACTAATGAAAAACTGTTTTTT.

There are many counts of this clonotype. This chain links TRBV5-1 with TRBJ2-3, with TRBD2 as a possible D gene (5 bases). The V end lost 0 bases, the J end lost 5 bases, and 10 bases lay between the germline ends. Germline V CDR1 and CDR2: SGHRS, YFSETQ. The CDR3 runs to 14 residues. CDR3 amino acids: CASSLAGVEDTQYF. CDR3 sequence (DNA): TGCGCCAGCAGCTTGGCCGGGGTGGAAGATACGCAGTATTTT.

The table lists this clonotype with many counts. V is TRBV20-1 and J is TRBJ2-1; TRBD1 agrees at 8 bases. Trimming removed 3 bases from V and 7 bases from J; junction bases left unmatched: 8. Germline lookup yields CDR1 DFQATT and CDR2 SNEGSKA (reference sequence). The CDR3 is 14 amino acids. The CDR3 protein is CSASGQGPVNEQFF. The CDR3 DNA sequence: TGCAGTGCTAGCGGACAGGGACCAGTGAATGAGCAGTTCTTC.

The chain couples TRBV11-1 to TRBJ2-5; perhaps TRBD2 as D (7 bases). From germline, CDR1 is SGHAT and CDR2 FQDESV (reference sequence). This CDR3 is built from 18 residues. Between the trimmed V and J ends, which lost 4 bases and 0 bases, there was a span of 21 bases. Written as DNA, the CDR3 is TGTGCCAGCAGCTCGCTTTACGGAGCGGGACATTACCAAGAGACCCAGTACTTC. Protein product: CASSSLYGAGHYQETQYF.

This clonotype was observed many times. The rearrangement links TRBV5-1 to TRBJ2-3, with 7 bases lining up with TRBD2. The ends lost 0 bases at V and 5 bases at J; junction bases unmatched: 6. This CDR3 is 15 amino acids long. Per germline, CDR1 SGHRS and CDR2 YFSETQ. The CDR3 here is CASSLEAGAVDTQYF. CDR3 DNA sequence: TGCGCCAGCAGCTTGGAGGCGGGAGCGGTAGATACGCAGTATTTT.

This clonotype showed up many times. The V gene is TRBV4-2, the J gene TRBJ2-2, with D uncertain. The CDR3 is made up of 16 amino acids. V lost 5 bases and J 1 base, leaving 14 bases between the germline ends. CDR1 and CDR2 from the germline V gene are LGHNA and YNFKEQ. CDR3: CASSSSSGMNTGELFF. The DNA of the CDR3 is TGTGCCAGCAGCAGCAGCTCAGGAATGAACACCGGGGAGCTGTTTTTT.

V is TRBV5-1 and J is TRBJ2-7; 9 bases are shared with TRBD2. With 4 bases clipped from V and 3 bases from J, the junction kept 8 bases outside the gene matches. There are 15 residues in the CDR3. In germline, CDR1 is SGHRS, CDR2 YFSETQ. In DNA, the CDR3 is TGCGCCAGCAGCCTGTGGTCTAGCGGGGACTACGAGCAGTACTTC. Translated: CASSLWSSGDYEQYF.

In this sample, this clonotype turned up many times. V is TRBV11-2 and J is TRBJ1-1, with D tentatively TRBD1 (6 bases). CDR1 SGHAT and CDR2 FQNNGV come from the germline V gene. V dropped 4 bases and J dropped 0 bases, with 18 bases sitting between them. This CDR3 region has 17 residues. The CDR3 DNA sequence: TGTGCCAGCAGCTCGATGAGAACAGGGCGGATGAACACTGAAGCTTTCTTT. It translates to CASSSMRTGRMNTEAFF.

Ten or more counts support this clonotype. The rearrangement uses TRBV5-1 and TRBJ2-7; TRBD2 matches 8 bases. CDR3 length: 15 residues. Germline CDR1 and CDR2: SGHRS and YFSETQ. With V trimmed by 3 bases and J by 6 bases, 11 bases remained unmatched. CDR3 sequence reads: CASSSRVAGSLEQYF. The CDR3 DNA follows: TGCGCCAGCAGCTCCCGGGTAGCGGGATCTCTCGAGCAGTACTTC.